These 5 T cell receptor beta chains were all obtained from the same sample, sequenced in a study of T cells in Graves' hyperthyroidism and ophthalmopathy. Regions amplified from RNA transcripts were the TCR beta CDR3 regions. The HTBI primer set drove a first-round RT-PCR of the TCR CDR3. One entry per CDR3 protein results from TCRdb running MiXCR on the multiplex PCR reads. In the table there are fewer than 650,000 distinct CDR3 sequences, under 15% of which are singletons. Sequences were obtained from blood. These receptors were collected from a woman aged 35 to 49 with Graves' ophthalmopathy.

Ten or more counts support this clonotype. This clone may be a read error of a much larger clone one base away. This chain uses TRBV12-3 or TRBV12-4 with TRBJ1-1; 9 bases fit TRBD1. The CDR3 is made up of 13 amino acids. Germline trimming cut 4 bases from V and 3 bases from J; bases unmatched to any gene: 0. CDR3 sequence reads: CASSWDRDTEAFF. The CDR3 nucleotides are TGTGCCAGCAGTTGGGACAGGGACACTGAAGCTTTCTTT.

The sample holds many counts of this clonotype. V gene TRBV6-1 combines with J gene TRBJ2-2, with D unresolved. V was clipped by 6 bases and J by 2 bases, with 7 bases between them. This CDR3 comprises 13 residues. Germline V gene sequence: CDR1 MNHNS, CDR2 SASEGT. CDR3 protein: CASRHRNTGELFF. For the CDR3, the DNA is TGTGCCAGCAGACACAGAAACACCGGGGAGCTGTTTTTT.

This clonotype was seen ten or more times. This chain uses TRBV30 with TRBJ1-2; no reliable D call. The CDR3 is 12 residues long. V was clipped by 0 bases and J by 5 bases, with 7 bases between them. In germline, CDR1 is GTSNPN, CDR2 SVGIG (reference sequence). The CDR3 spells CAWSVLPYGYTF. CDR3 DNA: TGTGCCTGGAGTGTACTACCTTATGGCTACACCTTC. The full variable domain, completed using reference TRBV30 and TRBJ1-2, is SQTIHQWPATLVQPVGSPLSLECTVEGTSNPNLYWYRQAAGRGLQLLFYSVGIGQISSEVPQNLSASRPQDRQFILSSKKLLLSDSGFYLCAWSVLPYGYTFGSGTRLTVV.

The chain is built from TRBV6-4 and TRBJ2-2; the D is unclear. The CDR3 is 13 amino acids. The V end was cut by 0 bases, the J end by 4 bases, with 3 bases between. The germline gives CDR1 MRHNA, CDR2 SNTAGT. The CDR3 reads CASSDSLTGELFF. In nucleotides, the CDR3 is TGTGCCAGCAGTGACTCCCTCACCGGGGAGCTGTTTTTT.

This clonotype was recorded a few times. The CDR3 reads CASSLTGREVETQYF. The CDR3 DNA follows: TGTGCCAGCAGCTTGACTGGACGGGAGGTCGAGACCCAGTACTTC. The rearrangement joins TRBV5-5 to TRBJ2-5; 7 bases fit TRBD2. CDR3 length equals 15 residues. CDR1 and CDR2 from the germline V gene are SGHKS and YYEKEE (reference sequence). J lost 5 bases, V lost 1 base, and 8 bases had no gene match.